These T cell receptor beta chains were read from a single sample in a study of shared clonotypes between healthy human individuals. Profiled with immunoSEQ multiplex PCR; TCRdb holds only in-frame clones, not every one. The sample shows about 2,100,000 clones, 93% of them seen only once. What was sequenced was naive CD8+ T cells from PBMCs. The source is a man aged 18 to 29 in good health. Some clones in this sample may be carry-over from other donors' samples. The CDR3 runs from the conserved cysteine through the conserved F or W.

J gene	V gene	CDR3 protein
TRBJ1-1	TRBV15	CATSISGREAFF
TRBJ2-3	TRBV7-3	CASSLNKDTQYF
TRBJ1-1	TRBV5-6	CASSLRALNTEAFF
TRBJ2-7	TRBV6-1	CASSEGLPTYEQYF
TRBJ2-1	TRBV14	CASSQLIWGARNEQFF
TRBJ2-7	TRBV11-2	CASSSSNQALEQYF
TRBJ2-1	TRBV11-3	CASSQGIQEQFF
TRBJ1-1	TRBV5-1	CASSLTNTEAFF
TRBJ1-4	TRBV4-2	CASSQAGTGSEKLFF
TRBJ2-7	TRBV2	CASNPGSYEQYF
TRBJ2-1	TRBV9	CASSVAGSGSIDEQFF
TRBJ2-1	TRBV6-5	CASSYSRAGHEQFF
TRBJ1-2	TRBV7-2	CASSPTTGRYGEDYGYTF
TRBJ1-5	TRBV4-2	CASSQHLDGTGSQPQHF
TRBJ2-7	TRBV11-3	CASSPGGRESYEQYF
TRBJ2-1	TRBV13	CASSSRPSGPFF
TRBJ2-1	TRBV7-7	CASSLDTLPYNEQFF
TRBJ2-5	TRBV7-2	CASSMTSGSRETQYF
TRBJ1-1	TRBV27	CASGTHPNTEAFF
TRBJ1-4	TRBV28	CASSLPETGGYEKLFF
TRBJ2-7	TRBV10-2	CASRWGQGSYEQYF
TRBJ2-5	TRBV6-5	CASSYSSDYQETQYF
TRBJ1-1	TRBV30	CAWIGQGAGTEAFF
TRBJ2-1	TRBV27	CASSIRPWGGTSYNEQFF
TRBJ2-1	TRBV27	CASSPGLAPVNEQFF
TRBJ2-3	TRBV5-1	CASSSGLVSDTQYF
TRBJ2-1	TRBV28	CASSQPQGNNEQFF
TRBJ2-1	TRBV11-2	CASRARPGLAGGNEQFF
TRBJ1-1	TRBV11-2	CASSLPVEGWAEAFF
TRBJ1-1	TRBV2	CARTTRDSLNTEAFF
TRBJ2-7	TRBV6-1	CASSERVIRYEQYF
TRBJ1-3	TRBV28	CASSKGLPHSGNTIYF
TRBJ2-1	TRBV7-9	CASSLTSWGLAGYNEQFF
TRBJ2-1	TRBV2	CASSEWTSGTSEQFF
TRBJ2-7	TRBV28	CASSPRTDEQYF
TRBJ2-3	TRBV28	CASSSGQGSTDTQYF
TRBJ2-1	TRBV5-6	CASSLDRAEQFF
TRBJ2-1	TRBV14	CASSQEAGLRSEQFF
TRBJ2-7	TRBV30	CAWSARDRGSNEQYF
TRBJ1-2	TRBV19	CASSIADQTNYGYTF
TRBJ1-5	TRBV27	CASSLNYRGNQPQHF
TRBJ2-3	TRBV2	CASSGLAGPADTQYF
TRBJ2-6	TRBV7-8	CASSPFGTGSGANVLTF
TRBJ1-1	TRBV30	CAWSEKYMNTEAFF
TRBJ2-7	TRBV7-9	CASSWAGTGGIHQPYEQYF
TRBJ2-5	TRBV25-1	CASRGGVREETQYF
TRBJ2-7	TRBV2	CASLPGGETYEQYF
TRBJ2-2	TRBV27	CASRLVGKRAAGELFF